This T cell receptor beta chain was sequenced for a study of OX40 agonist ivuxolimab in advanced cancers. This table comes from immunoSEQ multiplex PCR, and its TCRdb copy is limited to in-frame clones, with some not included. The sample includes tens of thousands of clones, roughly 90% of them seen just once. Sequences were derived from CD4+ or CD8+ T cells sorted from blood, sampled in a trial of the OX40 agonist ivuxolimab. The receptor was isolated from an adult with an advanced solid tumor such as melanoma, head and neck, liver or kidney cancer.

The DNA for the CDR3 is TGTGCCACCAGCAGAGGTCTGGGGGGCGGTGGCTACACCTTC. Translating gives CATSRGLGGGGYTF. The rearrangement joins TRBV15 to TRBJ1-2; D perhaps matches TRBD1 (6 bases). The CDR3 has 14 residues. Trimming took 1 base from V and 7 from J, leaving 13 bases between them. Per germline, CDR1 LNHNV and CDR2 YYDKDF (reference sequence).